A single sample is the source of the 22 T cell receptor beta chains below, sequenced in a study of neoadjuvant anti-PD-1 for oral cavity cancer. Generated by immunoSEQ multiplex PCR, the TCRdb table keeps only in-frame clones and is missing some. The table records tens of thousands of clones, more than 60% of them present only once. The sequenced sample was PBMCs, obtained before nivolumab (anti-PD-1) treatment. Receptors originate from a person between 35 and 79 years old with oral cavity squamous cell carcinoma.

V is TRBV7-9 and J is TRBJ2-1; the D gene is possibly TRBD2 (5 bases). The CDR3 has 16 amino acids. V was clipped by 5 bases and J by 5 bases, with 19 bases between them. CDR1 and CDR2 from the germline V gene are SEHNR and FQNEAQ (reference sequence). The CDR3 region has the DNA TGTGCCAGCAGCCAACGGGGTAGCACCAGCCACAATGAGCAGTTCTTC. Protein: CASSQRGSTSHNEQFF.

The CDR3 DNA sequence: TGTGCCAGCAGCCCCGGACAGGGGGCGAGCTCCTACGAGCAGTACTTC. Its translation is CASSPGQGASSYEQYF. V gene TRBV13 combines with J gene TRBJ2-7; 11 bases agree with TRBD1. CDR3 length: 16 amino acids. With V trimmed by 5 bases and J by 0 bases, 6 bases remained unmatched. Germline CDR1 and CDR2: PRHDT and FYEKMQ (reference sequence).

The chain recombines TRBV7-9 with TRBJ2-7, with a tentative D call TRBD2 (7 bases). The CDR3 is 15 residues long. Between the trimmed V and J ends, which lost 1 base and 5 bases, there was a span of 15 bases. Per germline, CDR1 SEHNR and CDR2 FQNEAQ (reference sequence). CDR3 residues: CASSLEGRGADEQYF. The CDR3 region has the DNA TGTGCCAGCAGCTTAGAGGGTCGGGGGGCCGACGAGCAGTACTTC.

The V gene is TRBV6-1, the J gene TRBJ2-2; 12 positions agree with TRBD2. This CDR3 contains 15 residues. The junction had 4 bases not matched to a gene; V was cut back by 5 bases and J by 6 bases. The germline CDR1 and CDR2 sequences are MNHNS and SASEGT. In DNA form, the CDR3 reads TGTGCCAGCAGTCCCGGACTAGCGGGGCCCGGGGAGCTGTTTTTT. This codes for CASSPGLAGPGELFF.

In its sample, this clone was seen a few times. This sequence joins TRBV5-1 and TRBJ2-2, with D perhaps TRBD1 or TRBD2 (6 bases each). V lost 6 bases and J lost 5, with 14 bases in between. CDR1 is SGHRS and CDR2 is YFSETQ in the germline V gene. The CDR3 sequence is 14 residues long. The CDR3 spells CASNPGAPTGELFF. CDR3 coding DNA: TGCGCCAGCAACCCGGGGGCGCCTACCGGGGAGCTGTTTTTT.

This chain joins TRBV30 and TRBJ1-3; no clear D. Germline lookup yields CDR1 GTSNPN and CDR2 SVGIG (reference sequence). V was clipped by 0 bases and J by 1 base, with 7 bases between them. The CDR3 has 14 amino acids. CDR3 sequence reads: CAWSVFSSGNTIYF. CDR3 nucleotide sequence: TGTGCCTGGAGTGTCTTTTCTTCTGGAAACACCATATATTTT. The whole variable domain, filled in from reference TRBV30 and TRBJ1-3, reads SQTIHQWPATLVQPVGSPLSLECTVEGTSNPNLYWYRQAAGRGLQLLFYSVGIGQISSEVPQNLSASRPQDRQFILSSKKLLLSDSGFYLCAWSVFSSGNTIYFGEGSWLTVV.

The CDR3 region has the DNA TGTGCCAGCAGTTACCCCTTAGGACAGGGGAGTCAGCCCCAGCATTTT. Translated, it gives CASSYPLGQGSQPQHF. V and J are TRBV6-6 and TRBJ1-5; 9 bases match TRBD1. CDR3 length: 16 residues. CDR1 and CDR2 (germline): MNHNY, SVGAGI (reference sequence). The V and J ends lost 2 bases and 6 bases, in that order; junction bases with no gene match: 8.

This clone was found a few times. This chain uses TRBV7-6 with TRBJ2-7; maybe TRBD2 (5 bases). This CDR3 is built from 14 residues. Trimming left V 0 bases short and J 2 bases short, with 8 bases between. The germline V gene has CDR1 SGHVS and CDR2 FNYEAQ. The CDR3 loop reads CASSLAEGAYEQYF. The DNA of the CDR3 is TGTGCCAGCAGCTTAGCAGAGGGTGCCTACGAGCAGTACTTC.

The rearrangement joins TRBV29-1 to TRBJ2-7; 9 nucleotides agree with TRBD1. Germline CDR1 is SQVTM and CDR2 is ANQGSEA. The CDR3 totals 13 residues. The V gene end was trimmed by 4 bases and the J gene end by 4 bases; junction bases not matched to a gene: 5. The CDR3 DNA reads TGCAGCGTTGCGGGACAGGGCCTTTACGAGCAGTACTTC. Translating gives CSVAGQGLYEQYF.

This rearrangement joins TRBV2 to TRBJ1-1; D uncertain. This CDR3 has 14 residues. The V and J ends lost 6 bases and 4 bases respectively, with 15 bases between them. Germline CDR1 and CDR2: SNHLY and FYNNEI. Here the CDR3 DNA reads TGTGCCAGCAGCGAGGTCAGACCAAGCACTGAAGCTTTCTTT. This encodes CASSEVRPSTEAFF.

CDR3 nucleotide sequence: TGTGCCAGCAGTGAATTGGCGGGCGGCTACACCTTC. This sequence encodes CASSELAGGYTF. This chain connects TRBV25-1 to TRBJ1-2; D call uncertain. The CDR3 covers 12 residues. Germline V gives CDR1 MGHDK, CDR2 SYGVNS. Trimming pared 1 base from V and 8 bases from J, leaving 8 bases between.

This clone was counted only a few times. The CDR3 loop reads CASSLVISGQEKLFF. In DNA, the CDR3 is TGTGCCAGCAGCTTAGTGATTTCAGGACAGGAAAAACTGTTTTTT. The chain is built from TRBV7-2 and TRBJ1-4, with D possibly TRBD1 on 6 matching bases. V was shortened by 1 base and J by 8 bases, with 14 bases between the two germline ends. The CDR3 sequence is 15 residues long. In germline, CDR1 is SGHTA, CDR2 FQGNSA.

The chain recombines TRBV9 with TRBJ2-3; D gene unclear. The ends were cut back, 0 bases at V and 0 bases at J, with 8 bases in the middle. The CDR3 has 15 residues. Per germline, CDR1 SGDLS and CDR2 YYNGEE. For the CDR3, the DNA is TGTGCCAGCAGCGTAGCTAACCCTAGCACAGATACGCAGTATTTT. It is translated as CASSVANPSTDTQYF.

V usage is TRBV7-8 and J usage is TRBJ1-1; possible D gene TRBD1, 5 bases. CDR1 and CDR2 (germline): SGHVS, FQNEAQ. V was shortened by 4 bases and J by 1 base, with 16 bases between the two germline ends. The CDR3 has 16 amino acids. The chain's CDR3 is CASSWNFVRGNTEAFF. The DNA for the CDR3 is TGTGCCAGCAGCTGGAATTTCGTAAGGGGGAACACTGAAGCTTTCTTT.

This chain joins TRBV20-1 and TRBJ2-7; D may be TRBD1 or TRBD2 (5 bases each). This CDR3 has 11 amino acids. V gave up 5 bases and J gave up 2 bases, with 7 bases separating them. CDR1 is DFQATT, CDR2 SNEGSKA, per germline (reference sequence). In DNA form, the CDR3 reads TGCAGTGCTGGGGACCCCTACGAGCAGTACTTC. As protein: CSAGDPYEQYF.

The chain carries TRBV6-5 and TRBJ2-1; maybe TRBD2 (6 bases). From germline, CDR1 is MNHEY and CDR2 SVGAGI. CDR3 length: 15 amino acids. The V end was cut by 2 bases, the J end by 5 bases, with 13 bases between. CDR3 coding DNA: TGTGCCAGCAGTTACGAACTAGCTCTCGACAATGAGCAGTTCTTC. Encoded protein: CASSYELALDNEQFF.

The gene calls are TRBV5-6 and TRBJ1-2; TRBD1 aligns across 8 bases. Germline V gene lookup returns CDR1 SGHDT and CDR2 YYEEEE. The CDR3 totals 14 residues. Trimming removed 0 bases from V and 7 bases from J; junction bases left unmatched: 5. CDR3 in amino acids: CASSLGRGRSGYTF. The CDR3 bases are TGTGCCAGCAGCTTGGGCAGGGGGCGGAGTGGCTACACCTTC.

This sequence joins TRBV18 and TRBJ1-1; D is ambiguous. CDR3 size: 13 residues. Germline CDR1 and CDR2: KGHSH and LQKENI. Trimming shortened V by 9 bases and J by 2 bases, and 13 bases separated the two germline ends. The CDR3 protein is CASLTRTNTEAFF. The CDR3 nucleotides read TGTGCCAGTCTAACTCGGACCAACACTGAAGCTTTCTTT.

This clone was counted between two and nine times. This chain connects TRBV5-6 to TRBJ1-6, with 9 bases matching TRBD1. The germline V gene has CDR1 SGHDT and CDR2 YYEEEE. This CDR3 comprises 15 residues. The V gene end was trimmed by 1 base and the J gene end by 10 bases; junction bases not matched to a gene: 6. CDR3 sequence: CASSLRGQGPSPLHF. The DNA for the CDR3 is TGTGCCAGCAGCTTGCGAGGACAGGGGCCCTCACCCCTCCACTTT. Complete variable domain (other parts from reference TRBV5-6 and TRBJ1-6): DAGVTQSPTHLIKTRGQQVTLRCSPKSGHDTVSWYQQALGQGPQFIFQYYEEEERQRGNFPDRFSGHQFPNYSSELNVNALLLGDSALYLCASSLRGQGPSPLHFGNGTRLTVT.

The gene calls are TRBV5-1 and TRBJ1-2, with TRBD1 matching 8 bases. CDR3 length equals 14 residues. Germline CDR1 is SGHRS and CDR2 is YFSETQ. V lost 4 bases and J lost 6; bases outside the gene matches: 8. In DNA, the CDR3 is TGCGCCAGCAGCCTACAGGGGGTAGGAAATGGCTACACCTTC. Its translation: CASSLQGVGNGYTF.

The chain combines TRBV2 with TRBJ2-5, with a weak D call TRBD2 (7 bases). Germline loops: CDR1 SNHLY, CDR2 FYNNEI. V was trimmed by 10 bases and J by 3 bases, leaving 15 bases between them. This CDR3 comprises 13 residues. CDR3 in DNA: TGTGCCACCCGAGGGGGGGGTAAAGAGACCCAGTACTTC. Translated: CATRGGGKETQYF.

V is TRBV5-1 and J is TRBJ1-1; unclear D gene. V lost 5 bases and J lost 1, with 9 bases in between. The CDR3 extends over 13 amino acids. The germline V gene has CDR1 SGHRS and CDR2 YFSETQ. The DNA of the CDR3 is TGCGCCAGCAGTCCCAGCCCGAACACTGAAGCTTTCTTT. Protein product: CASSPSPNTEAFF.